Sequencing of this T cell receptor (beta chain) was carried out in a study of identical twins. Each CDR3 protein is one row after TCRdb ran MiXCR on the 5' RACE reads. The profile shows 250,000 to 350,000 distinct CDR3 sequences, nearly 9.5% of them singletons. CDR1 and CDR2 (germline): DFQATT, SNEGSKA (reference sequence). The V gene end was trimmed by 0 bases and the J gene end by 3 bases; junction bases not matched to a gene: 13. There are 19 residues in the CDR3. Many counts were recorded for this clonotype. This same sample was also part of a study on yellow fever vaccine responses in identical twins.

The clonotype originates from a woman younger than 30 in good health. The material sequenced was CD8+ T cells sorted from blood. The rearrangement uses TRBV20-1 and TRBJ2-4, with 11 bases identical to TRBD2. This CDR3 is CSARDSPSGGILVKNIQYF. The CDR3 coding sequence is TGCAGTGCTAGAGATAGTCCTAGCGGGGGGATTCTGGTCAAAAACATTCAGTACTTC.